The present T cell receptor (beta chain) was sequenced within a study of CD8+CD57+ T cells in acquired aplastic anemia. In the study overall: Mean DNA quantity obtained from sorted CD4+ and CD8+ cells was 2.5 to 4 ug.

V gave up 5 bases and J gave up 2 bases; unmatched junction bases: 5. The CDR3 covers 14 residues. The germline CDR1 and CDR2 sequences are MDHEN and SYDVKM. This clonotype was counted ten times or more. The antigen remains unidentified. It was genomic DNA that served as the template for profiling TCR beta VDJ and CDR3. MiXCR, run by TCRdb on the reads, gives a single entry per CDR3 protein. The sample records around 180,000 distinct CDR3 sequences, over 60% being singletons. General study results and limits: Patients and controls shared under 30 CD8+ CDR3 sequences, highly expressed in patients. Levels of CD8+ Simpson's diversity were not significantly distinct in patients versus controls.

V and J are TRBV28 and TRBJ2-7; 8 bases map to TRBD2. The sequenced sample consisted of sorted CD4+, CD8+, or CD8+CD57+ T cells (not recorded which) from PBMCs. This receptor was taken from a human donor with severe aplastic anemia or a healthy control (not recorded which). The chain's CDR3 is CASSLRTSTYEQYF. Here the CDR3 DNA reads TGTGCCAGCAGTCTCCGGACTAGCACCTACGAGCAGTACTTC.